Listed here is a single T cell receptor (beta chain). The junction does not match germline at one end; this may be a read error. This record belongs to a study of tumor and adjacent non-tumor tissue in lung cancer. Three rounds of nested PCR, following a modified ARM-PCR protocol, produced the TCRbeta library. A single record per CDR3 protein comes from TCRdb applying MiXCR to the multiplex PCR reads. The table has 81,000 or so distinct CDR3 sequences, roughly 80% seen once. The template was RNA from unsorted bulk tissue. CDR3 length: 15 residues. Germline CDR1 reads SGHAT; CDR2 reads FQNNGV. The gene calls are TRBV11-2 and TRBJ2-7; no clear D gene. Sequencing was carried out using lung tumor tissue. The TCR was taken from a woman in her forties or fifties with non-small cell lung cancer. CDR3 in DNA: TGTGCCAACAGCTTATTAGTGGGCGTAACCTACGAGCAGTACTTC. Amino acids: CANSLLVGVTYEQYF.